This TCR beta chain was identified during a study of T cells in Graves' hyperthyroidism and ophthalmopathy. Amplified TCR beta CDR3 regions derived from RNA transcripts. HTBI primers drove first-round RT-PCR of the TCR CDR3. Using its own MiXCR run on the multiplex PCR reads, TCRdb lists one record per CDR3 protein. The repertoire holds around 700,000 distinct CDR3 sequences, with 18% as singletons. Germline CDR1 and CDR2: DFQATT and SNEGSKA (reference sequence). J lost 3 bases, V lost 1 base, and 6 bases had no gene match. CDR3 length: 15 amino acids. Study-wide points: A model using 13 V-J features told ophthalmopathy apart from stable hyperthyroidism. Appearing also in blood were most of the thyroid clonotypes expanded above 0.001.

Ten or more counts support this clonotype. Its antigen is undetermined. This TCR derives from a woman aged 45-59 years with Graves' hyperthyroidism that later progressed to Graves' ophthalmopathy. Sequenced: blood. The chain links TRBV20-1 to TRBJ1-1, with 9 bases lining up with TRBD1. The CDR3, as DNA: TGCAGTGCTAGAGGTTCCGGGACAGGGTACACTGAAGCTTTCTTT. Translating it yields CSARGSGTGYTEAFF.